The 20 T cell receptor beta chains presented below share a single source sample, sequenced in a study of cytomegalovirus exposure and HLA in healthy donors. Primers for the PCR totalled 60 Vbeta and 13 Jbeta. The assay was immunoSEQ multiplex PCR, and TCRdb's table has in-frame clones only and misses some. The sample holds tens of thousands of clones, 70% to 75% seen once. Specimen: PBMCs. The receptors derive from a woman aged 25-40 years in good health and CMV-seropositive.

The chain joins TRBV29-1 to TRBJ2-5; D may be TRBD2 (7 bases). Trimming pared 4 bases from V and 4 bases from J, leaving 19 bases between. This CDR3 spans 15 amino acids. Per the germline V gene, CDR1 is SQVTM and CDR2 is ANQGSEA. CDR3 protein: CSVGGLRGGPETQYF. CDR3 DNA: TGCAGCGTTGGGGGCTTGAGGGGGGGACCAGAGACCCAGTACTTC.

This chain uses TRBV30 with TRBJ1-5; D call uncertain. Germline V gene sequence: CDR1 GTSNPN, CDR2 SVGIG (reference sequence). V dropped 5 bases and J dropped 4 bases, with 12 bases sitting between them. The CDR3 contains 13 residues. CDR3 amino acids: CAWGGQKNQPQHF. CDR3 in DNA: TGTGCCTGGGGAGGCCAGAAGAATCAGCCCCAGCATTTT.

In its sample, this clone was seen once. The chain uses TRBV30 and TRBJ1-2, with 10 bases aligning to TRBD1. The CDR3 length is 16 residues. Germline V CDR1 and CDR2: GTSNPN, SVGIG (reference sequence). With 1 base clipped from V and 3 bases from J, the junction kept 8 bases outside the gene matches. The chain's CDR3 is CAWSDTGTGADYGYTF. The CDR3, as DNA: TGTGCCTGGAGTGATACCGGGACAGGGGCTGACTATGGCTACACCTTC.

This chain joins TRBV5-6 and TRBJ1-2, with D unclear. V was shortened by 2 bases and J by 8 bases, with 13 bases between the two germline ends. This CDR3 region has 13 residues. Germline lookup yields CDR1 SGHDT and CDR2 YYEEEE. The CDR3 loop is CASSLHLVTGYTF. The CDR3, as DNA: TGTGCCAGCAGCTTACATCTTGTCACCGGCTACACCTTC. The full variable domain, its missing parts supplied by reference TRBV5-6 and TRBJ1-2, is DAGVTQSPTHLIKTRGQQVTLRCSPKSGHDTVSWYQQALGQGPQFIFQYYEEEERQRGNFPDRFSGHQFPNYSSELNVNALLLGDSALYLCASSLHLVTGYTFGSGTRLTVV.

This clone was counted only a few times. CDR3 in DNA: TGTGCCAGCAGTCTCCGGGCCTACGAGCAGTACTTC. Its protein product is CASSLRAYEQYF. The chain uses TRBV28 and TRBJ2-7; D is undetermined. The germline V gene encodes CDR1 MDHEN and CDR2 SYDVKM. The CDR3 totals 12 residues. The V gene lost 5 bases and the J gene lost 2 bases, with 7 bases spanning the gap. Looking up the rest from reference TRBV28 and TRBJ2-7 gives the full variable domain: DVKVTQSSRYLVKRTGEKVFLECVQDMDHENMFWYRQDPGLGLRLIYFSYDVKMKEKGDIPEGYSVSREKKERFSLILESASTNQTSMYLCASSLRAYEQYFGPGTRLTVT.

This chain links TRBV4-1 with TRBJ2-5; a possible D gene is TRBD2 (5 bases). V lost 4 bases, J lost 5 bases, and 11 bases lay in between. This CDR3 region has 13 residues. Germline V gene lookup returns CDR1 MGHRA and CDR2 YSYEKL. CDR3 coding DNA: TGCGCCAGCAGCCCCCCCTCGGGGGAGACCCAGTACTTC. Amino acids: CASSPPSGETQYF.

This clone has a handful of counts. The chain combines TRBV6-1 with TRBJ1-1; D possibly corresponds to TRBD1 (6 bases). Germline CDR1 reads MNHNS; CDR2 reads SASEGT. The CDR3 loop spans 13 amino acids. V shed 6 bases and J shed 0 bases, with 8 bases lying between them. CDR3 coding DNA: TGTGCCAGCAGAGGGACACTGAACACTGAAGCTTTCTTT. This codes for CASRGTLNTEAFF.

The chain is built from TRBV7-6 and TRBJ1-1; D remains ambiguous. Germline CDR1 is SGHVS and CDR2 is FNYEAQ. CDR3 length: 14 amino acids. Trimming pared 3 bases from V and 2 bases from J, leaving 10 bases between. The CDR3 loop is CASSFSLFNTEAFF. The DNA of the CDR3 is TGTGCCAGCAGCTTTAGCCTCTTCAACACTGAAGCTTTCTTT.

The chain carries TRBV4-1 and TRBJ1-2; D remains ambiguous. Looked up from germline, CDR1 is MGHRA and CDR2 is YSYEKL. CDR3 length equals 14 residues. With 7 bases removed from V and 2 bases from J, the gap between germline ends came to 14 bases. DNA of the CDR3: TGCGCCAGCACCCTAAGGGAGGGAAACTATGGCTACACCTTC. It yields the protein CASTLREGNYGYTF.

This clone was seen a handful of times. The chain combines TRBV2 with TRBJ2-1; 14 bases line up with TRBD2. The germline CDR1 and CDR2 sequences are SNHLY and FYNNEI. The CDR3 runs to 16 residues. V lost 7 bases to trimming and J lost 5 bases; unmatched junction nucleotides: 7. In DNA, the CDR3 is TGTGCCAGCACTGGACTAGCGGGAGGATTCGACAATGAGCAGTTCTTC. Translated: CASTGLAGGFDNEQFF.

The sample holds a few counts of this clone. This chain uses TRBV7-2 with TRBJ2-6; TRBD2 matches 9 bases. CDR1 is SGHTA, CDR2 FQGNSA, per germline. This CDR3 spans 17 amino acids. Trimming at V came to 5 bases and at J to 0 bases, leaving 5 bases not matched to a gene. CDR3 loop: CASSKPSGNSGANVLTF. The CDR3 DNA follows: TGTGCCAGCAGCAAACCTAGCGGGAACTCTGGGGCCAACGTCCTGACTTTC.

V gene TRBV6-1 combines with J gene TRBJ1-4; D uncertain. Germline values: CDR1 MNHNS, CDR2 SASEGT. This CDR3 is built from 11 residues. The V end was cut by 0 bases, the J end by 13 bases, with 6 bases between. The CDR3: CASSEARRLFF. The CDR3 DNA reads as TGTGCCAGCAGTGAAGCGCGGAGACTGTTTTTT.

There are a few counts of this clone. The rearrangement uses TRBV7-9 and TRBJ1-1; a possible D gene is TRBD1 (5 bases). Germline CDR1 is SEHNR and CDR2 is FQNEAQ (reference sequence). The CDR3 extends over 13 amino acids. V was shortened by 5 bases and J by 0 bases, with 7 bases between the two germline ends. The CDR3 nucleotides are TGTGCCAGCAGCATGACAGTGAACACTGAAGCTTTCTTT. Translated, it gives CASSMTVNTEAFF.

V is TRBV10-3 and J is TRBJ1-5; 8 nucleotides line up with TRBD1. Trimming at V came to 6 bases and at J to 5 bases, leaving 3 bases not matched to a gene. CDR1 and CDR2 (germline): ENHRY, SYGVKD. The CDR3 runs 13 residues. CDR3 bases: TGTGCCATCAGGGACAGGGACGATCAGCCCCAGCATTTT. Its translation is CAIRDRDDQPQHF.

The CDR3 loop is CAWTAWGPTLNTEAFF. The CDR3 DNA is TGTGCCTGGACCGCATGGGGCCCGACCTTGAACACTGAAGCTTTCTTT. The J gene is TRBJ1-1, the V gene TRBV30; D might be TRBD1 (5 bases). The CDR3 has 16 residues. The germline V and J ends were trimmed by 4 bases and 0 bases, with 18 bases remaining between them. Germline loops: CDR1 GTSNPN, CDR2 SVGIG (reference sequence).

The V and J genes are TRBV19 and TRBJ2-1; D is perhaps TRBD1 (5 bases). V lost 7 bases to trimming and J lost 3 bases, with 13 bases between them. The germline V gene encodes CDR1 LNHDA and CDR2 SQIVND (reference sequence). This CDR3 is 14 amino acids long. CDR3 protein: CASTPEGVYNEQFF. CDR3 coding DNA: TGTGCCAGTACTCCGGAAGGGGTCTACAATGAGCAGTTCTTC.

The chain carries TRBV6-1 and TRBJ1-5; 9 nucleotides match TRBD1. This CDR3 comprises 13 residues. Per the germline V gene, CDR1 is MNHNS and CDR2 is SASEGT. Germline trimming cut 6 bases from V and 6 bases from J; bases unmatched to any gene: 3. The CDR3 nucleotides are TGTGCCAGCAGAGGACAGGGGCCTCAGCCCCAGCATTTT. Amino acids: CASRGQGPQPQHF.

V and J are TRBV14 and TRBJ2-7, with a weak D call TRBD2 (6 bases). CDR1 is SGHDN and CDR2 is FVKESK in the germline V gene. Trimming removed 7 bases at V and 5 bases at J, with 15 bases between. The CDR3 is 13 amino acids. CDR3 nucleotide sequence: TGTGCCAGCACCCTGGCGGGGTCCCACGAGCAGTACTTC. Amino acids: CASTLAGSHEQYF.

The genes are TRBV5-4 and TRBJ1-1; D is unresolved. CDR1 is SGHNT and CDR2 is YYREEE in the germline V gene (reference sequence). V dropped 0 bases and J dropped 4 bases, with 10 bases sitting between them. The CDR3 covers 14 residues. CDR3 in DNA: TGTGCCAGCAGCTTGGGAGGGAGTCGCACTGAAGCTTTCTTT. As protein: CASSLGGSRTEAFF.

This clone came up a few times. The genes are TRBV14 and TRBJ1-5, with 8 bases that match TRBD1. There are 15 residues in the CDR3. CDR1 is SGHDN and CDR2 is FVKESK in the germline V gene. Trimming took 1 base from V and 1 from J; bases not matched to a gene: 0. The CDR3 region is CASSQGQGSNQPQHF. The DNA for the CDR3 is TGTGCCAGCAGCCAAGGACAGGGGAGCAATCAGCCCCAGCATTTT.